Listed below are T cell receptor beta chains from one sample, sequenced in a study of identical twins. MiXCR, applied by TCRdb to the 5' RACE reads, yields one record per CDR3 protein. Of 150,000 or so distinct CDR3 sequences detected, roughly 3.3% appear once; the ten largest clones hold roughly 8%. Sample: memory T cells sorted from blood. The receptors originated from a man aged 18-30 years in good health. The CDR3 runs from the conserved cysteine through the conserved F or W. Size is omitted from some rows. Given values are once, few, many or a class for expanded clones.

>many|TRBV28|TRBJ2-5
CASSSSLTRTGRETQYF
>many|TRBV5-1|TRBJ2-1
CASSLAPLTGNEFF
>many|TRBV24-1|TRBJ2-1
CATSDLQWAGGGYNEQFF
>many|TRBV2|TRBJ2-2
CASSARAGPTGELFF
>many|TRBV7-2|TRBJ1-6
CASSTQGYNSPLHF
>many|TRBV29-1|TRBJ1-6
CSVEEGANSPLHF
>NA|TRBV20-1|TRBJ2-5
CSADRGRETQYF
>many|TRBV5-6|TRBJ2-2
CASSSKRESYTGELFF
>many|TRBV19|TRBJ2-5
CASSAGQGTHETQYF
>many|TRBV3-1|TRBJ2-7
CASSPHGGSYEQYF
>many|TRBV20-1|TRBJ2-3
CSARDIRERGTDTQYF
>many|TRBV5-1|TRBJ1-2
CASSLDKLDGYTF
>NA|TRBV18|TRBJ2-1
CASSTLGAGGNNEQFF
>few|TRBV5-4|TRBJ2-5
CASSWPREGTTETQYF
>many|TRBV15|TRBJ2-2
CATSRDDTDRTGELFF
>many|TRBV6-2/TRBV6-3|TRBJ2-7
CASSYGLAGGREQYF
>many|TRBV28|TRBJ2-5
CASSSTGGIGKTQYF
>many|TRBV28|TRBJ1-5
CASSLLGANQPQHF
>many|TRBV5-5|TRBJ2-1
CASSLESNEQFF
>many|TRBV7-9|TRBJ2-5
CASQSSGIKTQYF
>many|TRBV5-1|TRBJ2-5
CASSPETETQYF
>many|TRBV27|TRBJ1-2
CASSLSPGADYGYTF
>many|TRBV6-2/TRBV6-3|TRBJ2-3
CASSRNDRADTQYF
>many|TRBV5-5|TRBJ2-2
CASSLEVTGPINTGELFF
>few|TRBV19|TRBJ1-5
CASTDRGANQPQHF
>many|TRBV12-3/TRBV12-4|TRBJ2-5
CASSLGARQETQYF
>many|TRBV5-1|TRBJ2-2
CASSPGSTGELFF
>many|TRBV20-1|TRBJ2-1
CSAIVGRPSNNEQFF
>many|TRBV11-3|TRBJ2-1
CASSSGWVGEQFF
>many|TRBV7-6|TRBJ2-3
CASSSTDSTDTQYF
>many|TRBV29-1|TRBJ2-5
CSVAHRDVTQYF
>few|TRBV7-2|TRBJ2-2
CASSLTGSTNTGELFF
>many|TRBV11-2|TRBJ2-7
CASSLYSGPNSYEQYF
>many|TRBV11-1|TRBJ2-1
CASSSGAGYEQFF
>many|TRBV27|TRBJ2-5
CASSTDSRETQYF
>many|TRBV3-1|TRBJ2-3
CASSHRGYTDTQYF
>many|TRBV5-1|TRBJ2-3
CASSLESSVADTQYF
>many|TRBV14|TRBJ2-1
CASSRAGFEQFF
>few|TRBV18|TRBJ2-1
CASSPPITSGKVRNEQFF
>few|TRBV20-1|TRBJ2-7
CSAKGGRGYEQYF
>many|TRBV27|TRBJ2-6
CASKTLLREARANVLTF